This T cell receptor (beta chain) was found in a study of T cell changes during pregnancy in multiple sclerosis. Sequenced by immunoSEQ multiplex PCR; TCRdb stores in-frame clones only, minus some. In the table there are about 20,000 clones, 88% of which are singletons. Germline values: CDR1 SGHAT, CDR2 FQNNGV. V shed 3 bases and J 3 bases; nucleotides not matched to a gene: 9. This CDR3 comprises 16 residues. The source is a female donor in good health, enrolled as a control in a pregnancy study. The starting material was CD8+ T cells from peripheral blood mononuclear cells, obtained in the third trimester of pregnancy. V and J are TRBV11-2 and TRBJ2-7; 9 bases fit TRBD1. The DNA of the CDR3 is TGTGCCAGCAGCTTGACAGCCGGGACAGGGTACTACGAGCAGTACTTC. The encoded protein is CASSLTAGTGYYEQYF. The full variable domain, with the rest looked up from reference TRBV11-2 and TRBJ2-7, is EAGVAQSPRYKIIEKRQSVAFWCNPISGHATLYWYQQILGQGPKLLIQFQNNGVVDDSQLPKDRFSAERLKGVDSTLKIQPAKLEDSAVYLCASSLTAGTGYYEQYFGPGTRLTVT.